This T cell receptor beta chain was captured by sequencing in a study of shared clonotypes between healthy human individuals. Whole-study results and caveats: Few donors restricted represented genetic and exposure-history diversity. Only blood was sampled, and tissue TCR repertoires likely differ from blood ones.

This clone was seen a single time. Antigen: not known. Unsorted PBMC DNA went through sequencing on ten immunoSEQ deep assay plates. Measured with immunoSEQ multiplex PCR; TCRdb has only the in-frame clones, and not every one. The sample gives under 600,000 clones, around 77% of which show up once; about 11% is in the top ten. Germline CDR1 and CDR2: MDHEN and SYDVKM. The CDR3 covers 11 residues. Trimming pared 6 bases from V and 5 bases from J, leaving 8 bases between. This TCR came from a woman in her forties in good health. Some clones in this sample may be carry-over from other donors' samples. The sequenced material came from PBMCs. V is TRBV28 and J is TRBJ2-7, with D possibly TRBD2 on 5 matching bases. CDR3 amino acids: CASRGSDEQYF. The DNA for the CDR3 is TGTGCCAGCAGAGGGAGCGACGAGCAGTACTTC.